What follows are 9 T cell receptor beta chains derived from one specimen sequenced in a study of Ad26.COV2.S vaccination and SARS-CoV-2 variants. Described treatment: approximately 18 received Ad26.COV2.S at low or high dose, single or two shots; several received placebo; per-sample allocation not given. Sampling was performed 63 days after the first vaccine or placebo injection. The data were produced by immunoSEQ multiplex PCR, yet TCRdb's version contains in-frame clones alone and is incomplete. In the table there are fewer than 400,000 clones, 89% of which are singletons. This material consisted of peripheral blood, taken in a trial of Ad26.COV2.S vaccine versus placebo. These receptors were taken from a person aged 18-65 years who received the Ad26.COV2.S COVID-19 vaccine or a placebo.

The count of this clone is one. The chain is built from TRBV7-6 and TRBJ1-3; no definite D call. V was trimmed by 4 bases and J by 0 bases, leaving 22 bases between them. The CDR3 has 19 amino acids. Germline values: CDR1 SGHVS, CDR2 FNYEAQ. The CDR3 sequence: CASSSSAEDSRPSGNTIYF. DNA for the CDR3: TGTGCCAGCAGCTCATCCGCCGAGGACTCCCGGCCCTCTGGAAACACCATATATTTT.

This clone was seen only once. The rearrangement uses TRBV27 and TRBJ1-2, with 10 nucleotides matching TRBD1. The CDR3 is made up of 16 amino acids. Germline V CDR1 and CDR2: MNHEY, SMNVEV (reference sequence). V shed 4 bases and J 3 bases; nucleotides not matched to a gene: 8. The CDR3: CASSSSGQGEDYGYTF. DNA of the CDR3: TGTGCCAGCAGTTCAAGTGGACAGGGGGAGGACTATGGCTACACCTTC.

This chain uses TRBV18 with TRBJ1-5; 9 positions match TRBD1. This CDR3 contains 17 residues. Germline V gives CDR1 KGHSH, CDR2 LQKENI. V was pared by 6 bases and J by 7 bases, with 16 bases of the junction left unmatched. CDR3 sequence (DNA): TGTGCCAGCTCCCAGGGACTTGGACAGGGGAAACGACAGCCCCAGCATTTT. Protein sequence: CASSQGLGQGKRQPQHF.

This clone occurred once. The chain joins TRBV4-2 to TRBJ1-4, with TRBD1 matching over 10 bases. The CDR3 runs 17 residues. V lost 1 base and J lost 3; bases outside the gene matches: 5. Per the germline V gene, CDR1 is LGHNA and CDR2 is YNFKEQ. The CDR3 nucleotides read TGTGCCAGCAGCCAAGGGACAGGGGGTCTATCTAATGAAAAACTGTTTTTT. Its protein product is CASSQGTGGLSNEKLFF.

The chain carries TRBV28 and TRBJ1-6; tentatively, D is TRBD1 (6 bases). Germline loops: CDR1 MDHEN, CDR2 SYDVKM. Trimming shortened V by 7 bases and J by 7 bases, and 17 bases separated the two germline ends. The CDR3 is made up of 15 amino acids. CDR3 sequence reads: CASTLSTGGNSPLHF. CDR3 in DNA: TGTGCCAGCACCTTATCGACAGGAGGAAATTCACCCCTCCACTTT.

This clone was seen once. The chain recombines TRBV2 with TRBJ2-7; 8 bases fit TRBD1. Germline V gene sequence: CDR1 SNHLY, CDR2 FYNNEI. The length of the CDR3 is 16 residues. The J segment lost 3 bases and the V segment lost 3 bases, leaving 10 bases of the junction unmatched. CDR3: CASSDGTGHLIYEQYF. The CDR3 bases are TGTGCCAGCAGTGATGGGACAGGTCACCTGATCTACGAGCAGTACTTC.

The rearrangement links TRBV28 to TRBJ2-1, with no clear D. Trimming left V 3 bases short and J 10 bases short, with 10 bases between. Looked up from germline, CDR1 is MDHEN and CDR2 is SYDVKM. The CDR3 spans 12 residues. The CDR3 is CASSFPVREQFF. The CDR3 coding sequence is TGTGCCAGCAGTTTCCCAGTAAGGGAGCAGTTCTTC.

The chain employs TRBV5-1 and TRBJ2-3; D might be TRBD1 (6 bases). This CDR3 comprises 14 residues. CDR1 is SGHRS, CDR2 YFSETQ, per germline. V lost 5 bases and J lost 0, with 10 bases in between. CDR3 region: CASSGGESTDTQYF. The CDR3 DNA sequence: TGCGCCAGCAGTGGGGGCGAGAGCACAGATACGCAGTATTTT.

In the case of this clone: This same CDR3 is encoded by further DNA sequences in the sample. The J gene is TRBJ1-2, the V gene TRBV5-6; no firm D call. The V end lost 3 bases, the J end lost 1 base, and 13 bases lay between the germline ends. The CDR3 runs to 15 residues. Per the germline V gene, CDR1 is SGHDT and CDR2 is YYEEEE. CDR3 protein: CASSSGVLGNYGYTF. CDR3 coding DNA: TGTGCCAGCAGCTCGGGCGTGCTGGGTAACTATGGCTACACCTTC.